This record looks at one TCR beta chain sequence and its context. V lost 0 bases and J lost 8, with 10 bases in between. This CDR3 is 13 amino acids long. Germline CDR1 and CDR2: LGHDT and YNNKEL (reference sequence). The sample is drawn from a study of T cell repertoires in cytomegalovirus infection. From the reads, TCRdb called clonotypes with MiXCR, one entry per CDR3 protein. The table has around 100,000 distinct CDR3 sequences, approximately 16% seen once. This clonotype originated in a human donor in good health (CMV status not recorded). Some clones in this sample may be carry-over from other donors' samples. This chain connects TRBV3-1 to TRBJ1-2; possible D gene TRBD1, 5 bases. The specimen sequenced was PBMCs. CDR3 region: CASSQERGAGYTF. The CDR3 nucleotides read TGTGCCAGCAGCCAAGAAAGGGGCGCGGGCTACACCTTC.